A single sample gave rise to the 5 T cell receptor beta chains below, sequenced in a study of T cell repertoires in cytomegalovirus infection. TCRdb fed the reads into MiXCR, producing one record per CDR3 protein. Among roughly 320,000 distinct CDR3 sequences, 8% to 10% were seen once, and the ten largest hold approximately 2.3%. The sequencing input was PBMCs. The receptors shown here come from a human donor in good health (CMV status not recorded). Some clones in this sample may be carry-over from other donors' samples.

The rearrangement uses TRBV6-2 or TRBV6-3 and TRBJ2-6; D is perhaps TRBD1 (6 bases). CDR3 size: 17 residues. Trimming pared 10 bases from V and 0 bases from J, leaving 19 bases between. Germline assignment: CDR1 MNHEY and CDR2 SVGEGT. CDR3 protein: CAIARTEDISGANVLTF. The CDR3 coding sequence is TGTGCCATCGCTAGGACAGAGGACATCTCTGGGGCCAACGTCCTGACTTTC.

This clonotype showed up many times. V is TRBV7-2 and J is TRBJ2-3; the D call may be TRBD1 or TRBD2 (6 bases each). Per the germline V gene, CDR1 is SGHTA and CDR2 is FQGNSA. V was trimmed by 5 bases and J by 1 base, leaving 16 bases between them. This CDR3 is 16 amino acids long. CDR3 nucleotides: TGTGCCAGCAGCCGGGGACTCCCAGGGGGCACAGATACGCAGTATTTT. The encoded protein is CASSRGLPGGTDTQYF. Full variable domain (missing parts from reference TRBV7-2 and TRBJ2-3): GAGVSQSPSNKVTEKGKDVELRCDPISGHTALYWYRQSLGQGLEFLIYFQGNSAPDKSGLPSDRFSAERTGGSVSTLTIQRTQQEDSAVYLCASSRGLPGGTDTQYFGPGTRLTVL.

This clonotype was observed at least ten times. V usage is TRBV27 and J usage is TRBJ1-2; no firm D call. V dropped 4 bases and J dropped 2 bases, with 17 bases sitting between them. Germline CDR1 is MNHEY and CDR2 is SMNVEV (reference sequence). There are 16 residues in the CDR3. CDR3 DNA sequence: TGTGCCAGCAGTTCACCCCGAGGGAGGGCGAACTATGGCTACACCTTC. As protein: CASSSPRGRANYGYTF.

This clonotype came up a few times. The chain combines TRBV14 with TRBJ2-5; D is possibly TRBD2 (6 bases). This CDR3 is 14 amino acids long. Germline-derived CDR1 and CDR2 are SGHDN and FVKESK. Trimming removed 3 bases at V and 4 bases at J, with 12 bases between. In nucleotides, the CDR3 is TGTGCCAGCAGCCACCAACACGGGGGAGAGACCCAGTACTTC. Amino acids: CASSHQHGGETQYF.

Comments on this clonotype: A much larger clonotype is one base distant, so this may be a read error. This chain's CDR3 is CASSDPGQANDKLFF. CDR3 bases: TGTGCCAGCAGTGACCCGGGACAGGCTAATGATAAACTGTTTTTT. The chain combines TRBV6-6 with TRBJ1-4; TRBD1 agrees at 8 bases. The CDR3 sequence is 15 residues long. Germline V gene lookup returns CDR1 MNHNY and CDR2 SVGAGI (reference sequence).